The 18 T cell receptor beta chains below were found in one sample sequenced in a study of CD8+ T cells in alopecia areata. Reverse transcribed after extraction, RNA yielded cDNA as the sequencing template. Here immunoSEQ multiplex PCR was the method, and the copy in TCRdb shows in-frame clones only, minus some. The table shows tens of thousands of clones, with 51% occurring only once. The sample taken for sequencing was NKG2D-high CD8+ T cells sorted from blood. These receptors were collected from a human donor with alopecia areata.

The chain combines TRBV23-1 with TRBJ2-1; 9 nucleotides match TRBD1. Being an ORF, TRBV23-1 has a function that is uncertain. Unmatched junction bases numbered 15, after V lost 0 bases and J lost 0 bases. The CDR3 has 21 residues. DNA of the CDR3: TGCGCCAGCAGTCAATCGGGGCGCCTCGGACAGGGGTTTAACTCCTACAATGAGCAGTTCTTC. This gives the protein CASSQSGRLGQGFNSYNEQFF.

The chain recombines TRBV5-1 with TRBJ2-2; D possibly uses TRBD1 or TRBD2 (5 bases each). The CDR3 runs 12 residues. The V end lost 5 bases, the J end lost 6 bases, and 8 bases lay between the germline ends. Germline-derived CDR1 and CDR2 are SGHRS and YFSETQ. CDR3 loop: CASRGTAGELFF. The CDR3 bases are TGCGCCAGCAGGGGGACCGCCGGGGAGCTGTTTTTT.

This chain joins TRBV2 and TRBJ2-7; TRBD1 might be the D (6 bases). CDR3 length: 14 amino acids. The V end was cut by 6 bases, the J end by 1 base, with 13 bases between. In germline, CDR1 is SNHLY, CDR2 FYNNEI. This CDR3 reads CASSPGDTSYEQYF. CDR3 DNA sequence: TGTGCCAGCAGCCCCGGGGACACATCCTACGAGCAGTACTTC.

This clone was seen a single time. The chain has TRBV2 and TRBJ2-1, with 8 bases identical to TRBD2. This CDR3 comprises 15 residues. The ends lost 9 bases at V and 8 bases at J; junction bases unmatched: 15. CDR1 is SNHLY and CDR2 is FYNNEI in the germline V gene. Here the CDR3 DNA reads TGTGCCAGAAAGACCCCGGGAGGGCCTAGAGATGAGCAGTTCTTC. Translation gives CARKTPGGPRDEQFF.

This clone was counted many times. The CDR3 reads CASSLDFTGNYGYTF. CDR3 nucleotide sequence: TGTGCCAGCAGCTTAGATTTCACAGGCAACTATGGCTACACCTTC. The chain joins TRBV11-2 to TRBJ1-2; D may be TRBD1 (5 bases). The ends were cut back, 0 bases at V and 2 bases at J, with 10 bases in the middle. CDR3 size: 15 residues. Germline V gives CDR1 SGHAT, CDR2 FQNNGV.

In its sample, this clone was seen once. The chain links TRBV29-1 to TRBJ2-5, with D unclear. The J call may be faulty, since TRBJ2-7 better matches the DNA end. In germline, CDR1 is SQVTM, CDR2 ANQGSEA. The CDR3 is 10 amino acids. The CDR3 protein is CSVRLREQYF. Written as DNA, the CDR3 is TGCAGCGTAAGACTCCGCGAGCAGTACTTC.

V gene TRBV9 combines with J gene TRBJ1-2, with D perhaps TRBD1 (6 bases). This CDR3 has 14 residues. The V end lost 4 bases, the J end lost 4 bases, and 14 bases lay between the germline ends. Germline V gives CDR1 SGDLS, CDR2 YYNGEE. CDR3 nucleotides: TGTGCCAGCAGCTTGGGGACAAACCGCTATGGCTACACCTTC. It specifies CASSLGTNRYGYTF.

V and J are TRBV28 and TRBJ2-7, with no clear D. The CDR3 consists of 13 residues. V lost 5 bases, J lost 3 bases, and 11 bases lay in between. Germline V gene lookup returns CDR1 MDHEN and CDR2 SYDVKM. The CDR3 nucleotides are TGTGCCAGCAGTCCACCGGACGGCTACGAGCAGTACTTC. Protein product: CASSPPDGYEQYF.

The rearrangement links TRBV10-3 to TRBJ2-1; the D gene is possibly TRBD2 (5 bases). V shed 4 bases and J shed 9 bases, with 28 bases lying between them. The CDR3 spans 18 residues. Germline CDR1 is ENHRY and CDR2 is SYGVKD. The CDR3 DNA is TGTGCCATCAGTGCTAGCAGACACGAGCCCTACATTGGATCTGAGCAGTTCTTC. Translation: CAISASRHEPYIGSEQFF.

The table lists this clone with a few counts. V and J are TRBV29-1 and TRBJ2-1, with D possibly matching TRBD1 (5 bases). Trimming took off 0 bases at V and 3 bases at J, with 9 bases between the two ends. Germline V gene data show CDR1 as SQVTM and CDR2 as ANQGSEA. The CDR3 is made up of 14 amino acids. In DNA form, the CDR3 reads TGCAGCGTTGAAGATCAGGGTAGCTACAATGAGCAGTTCTTC. Its protein is CSVEDQGSYNEQFF.

Only a few counts were recorded for this clone. This chain joins TRBV14 and TRBJ2-7; D possibly corresponds to TRBD1 (6 bases). Trimming left V 4 bases short and J 3 bases short, with 19 bases between. Germline V gives CDR1 SGHDN, CDR2 FVKESK. This CDR3 has 16 amino acids. The CDR3 nucleotides read TGTGCCAGCAGCCCCCGCGTAAGGGGGAGCTACTACGAGCAGTACTTC. It encodes CASSPRVRGSYYEQYF. Using reference TRBV14 and TRBJ2-7 for the parts outside the CDR3, the full variable domain is EAGVTQFPSHSVIEKGQTVTLRCDPISGHDNLYWYRRVMGKEIKFLLHFVKESKQDESGMPNNRFLAERTGGTYSTLKVQPAELEDSGVYFCASSPRVRGSYYEQYFGPGTRLTVT.

This chain uses TRBV28 with TRBJ2-7; 9 bases are shared with TRBD2. This CDR3 spans 15 amino acids. Trimming cost V 6 bases and J 5 bases; bases outside gene matches: 11. CDR1 MDHEN and CDR2 SYDVKM come from the germline V gene. The CDR3 region is CASRPLTSGGDEQYF. The DNA of the CDR3 is TGTGCCAGCAGACCCCTGACTAGCGGCGGGGACGAGCAGTACTTC.

In its sample, this clone was seen once. Other DNA sequences of this sample code for an identical CDR3. The chain couples TRBV27 to TRBJ2-7; TRBD1 is a possible D gene (5 bases). This CDR3 has 11 residues. V was trimmed by 6 bases and J by 4 bases, leaving 7 bases between them. In germline, CDR1 is MNHEY, CDR2 SMNVEV (reference sequence). The CDR3 bases are TGTGCCAGCAGAACAGGTTACGAGCAGTACTTC. This gives the protein CASRTGYEQYF.

V and J are TRBV5-4 and TRBJ2-5; D is unclear. V lost 6 bases to trimming and J lost 0 bases, with 9 bases between them. The CDR3 has 13 amino acids. Germline-derived CDR1 and CDR2 are SGHNT and YYREEE (reference sequence). The CDR3 sequence is CASIPDNQETQYF. The CDR3 nucleotides are TGTGCCAGCATCCCCGACAACCAAGAGACCCAGTACTTC.

The CDR3 bases are TGCGCCAGCCGTGGGACAGAAGAGACCCAGTACTTC. Translated, it gives CASRGTEETQYF. This chain links TRBV5-1 with TRBJ2-5, with 7 positions matching TRBD1. This CDR3 comprises 12 residues. The ends lost 7 bases at V and 3 bases at J; junction bases unmatched: 3. Germline V lookup: CDR1 SGHRS, CDR2 YFSETQ.

This clone was observed once. The J gene is TRBJ2-1, the V gene TRBV9; TRBD2 agrees at 9 bases. The trim removed 3 bases at V and 5 bases at J, leaving 6 bases unmatched. There are 15 residues in the CDR3. Germline loops: CDR1 SGDLS, CDR2 YYNGEE. The CDR3 protein is CASSGGTSNHNEQFF. In DNA, the CDR3 is TGTGCCAGCAGCGGAGGGACTAGCAACCACAATGAGCAGTTCTTC.

This chain uses TRBV28 with TRBJ1-4, with D perhaps TRBD1 (6 bases). The CDR3 is 16 residues long. Germline V gene sequence: CDR1 MDHEN, CDR2 SYDVKM. The ends were cut back, 5 bases at V and 2 bases at J, with 15 bases in the middle. The CDR3 DNA reads as TGTGCCAGCAGTACCCTGCCAGGGGAGACTAATGAAAAACTGTTTTTT. Amino acids: CASSTLPGETNEKLFF.

Only one count was recorded for this clone. This chain links TRBV7-9 with TRBJ1-2; a possible D gene is TRBD1 (5 bases). The V gene lost 1 base and the J gene lost 1 base, with 7 bases spanning the gap. Germline-derived CDR1 and CDR2 are SEHNR and FQNEAQ (reference sequence). The CDR3 covers 14 residues. The CDR3 DNA sequence: TGTGCCAGCAGCTTAGAGGGGATTAACTATGGCTACACCTTC. Residues: CASSLEGINYGYTF.